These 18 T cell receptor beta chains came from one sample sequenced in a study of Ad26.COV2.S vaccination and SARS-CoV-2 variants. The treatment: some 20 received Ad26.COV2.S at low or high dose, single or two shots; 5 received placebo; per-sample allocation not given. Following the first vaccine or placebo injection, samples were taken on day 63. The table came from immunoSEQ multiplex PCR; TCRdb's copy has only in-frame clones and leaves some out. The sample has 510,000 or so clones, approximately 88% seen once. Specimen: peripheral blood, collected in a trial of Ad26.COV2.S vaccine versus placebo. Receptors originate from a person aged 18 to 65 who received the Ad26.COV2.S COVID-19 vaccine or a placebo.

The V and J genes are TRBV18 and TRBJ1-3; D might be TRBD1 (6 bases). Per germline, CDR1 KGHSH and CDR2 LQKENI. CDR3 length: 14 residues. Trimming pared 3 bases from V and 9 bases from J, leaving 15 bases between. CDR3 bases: TGTGCCAGCTCACCTACTCCTCAGGGGACCACCATATATTTT. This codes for CASSPTPQGTTIYF.

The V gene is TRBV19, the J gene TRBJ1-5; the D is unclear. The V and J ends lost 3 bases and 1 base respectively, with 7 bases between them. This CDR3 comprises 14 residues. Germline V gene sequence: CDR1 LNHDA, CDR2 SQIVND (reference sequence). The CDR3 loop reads CASSMLGSNQPQHF. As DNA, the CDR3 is TGTGCCAGTAGTATGCTGGGGAGCAATCAGCCCCAGCATTTT.

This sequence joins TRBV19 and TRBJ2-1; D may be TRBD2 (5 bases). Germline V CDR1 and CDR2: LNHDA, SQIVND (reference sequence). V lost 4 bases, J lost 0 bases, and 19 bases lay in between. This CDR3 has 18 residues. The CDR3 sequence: CASSNLGGVGSSYNEQFF. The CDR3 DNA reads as TGTGCCAGTAGTAATCTCGGAGGTGTGGGGAGCTCCTACAATGAGCAGTTCTTC.

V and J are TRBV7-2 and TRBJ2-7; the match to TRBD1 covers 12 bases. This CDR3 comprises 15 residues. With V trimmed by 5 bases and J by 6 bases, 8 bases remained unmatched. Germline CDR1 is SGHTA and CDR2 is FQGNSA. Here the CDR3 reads CASSTGQGAQGEQYF. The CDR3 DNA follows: TGTGCCAGCAGCACGGGACAGGGGGCGCAGGGCGAGCAGTACTTC.

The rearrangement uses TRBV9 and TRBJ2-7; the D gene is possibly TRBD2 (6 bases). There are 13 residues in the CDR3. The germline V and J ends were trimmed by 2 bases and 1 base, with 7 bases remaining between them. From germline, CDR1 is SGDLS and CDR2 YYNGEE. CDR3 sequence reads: CASSVRESYEQYF. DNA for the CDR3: TGTGCCAGCAGCGTCCGGGAGTCCTACGAGCAGTACTTC.

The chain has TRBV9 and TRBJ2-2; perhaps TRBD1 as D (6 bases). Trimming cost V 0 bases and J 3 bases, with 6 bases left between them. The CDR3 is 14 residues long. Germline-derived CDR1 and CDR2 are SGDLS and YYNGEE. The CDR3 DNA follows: TGTGCCAGCAGCGTAGAGGGGGACACCGGGGAGCTGTTTTTT. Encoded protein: CASSVEGDTGELFF.

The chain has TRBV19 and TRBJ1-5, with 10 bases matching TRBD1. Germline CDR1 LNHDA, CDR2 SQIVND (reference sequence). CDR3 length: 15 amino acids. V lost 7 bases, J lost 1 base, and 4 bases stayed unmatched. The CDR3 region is CASKETGGSNQPQHF. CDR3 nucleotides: TGTGCCAGTAAGGAGACAGGGGGCAGCAATCAGCCCCAGCATTTT.

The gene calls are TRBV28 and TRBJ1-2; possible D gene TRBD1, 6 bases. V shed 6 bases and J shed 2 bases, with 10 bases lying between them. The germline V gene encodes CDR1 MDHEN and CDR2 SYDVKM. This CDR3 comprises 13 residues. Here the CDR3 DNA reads TGTGCCAGCAGGCTGACAGGAAACTATGGCTACACCTTC. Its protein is CASRLTGNYGYTF.

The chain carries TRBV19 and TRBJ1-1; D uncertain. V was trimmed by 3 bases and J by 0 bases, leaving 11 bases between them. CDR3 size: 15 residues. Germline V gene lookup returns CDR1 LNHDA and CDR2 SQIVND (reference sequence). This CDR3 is CASSISGVMNTEAFF. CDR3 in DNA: TGTGCCAGTAGTATCTCGGGTGTAATGAACACTGAAGCTTTCTTT.

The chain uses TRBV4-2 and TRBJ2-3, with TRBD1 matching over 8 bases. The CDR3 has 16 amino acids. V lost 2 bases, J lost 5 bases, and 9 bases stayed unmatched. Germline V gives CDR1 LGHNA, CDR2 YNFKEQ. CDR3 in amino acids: CASSQPPGQAVDTQYF. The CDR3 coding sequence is TGTGCCAGCAGCCAACCACCGGGACAGGCCGTAGATACGCAGTATTTT.

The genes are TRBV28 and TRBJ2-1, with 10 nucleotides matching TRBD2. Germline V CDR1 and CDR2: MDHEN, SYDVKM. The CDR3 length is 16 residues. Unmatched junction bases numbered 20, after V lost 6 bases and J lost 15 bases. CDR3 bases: TGTGCCAGCAGGGGATTGGATCAGGGTCTGAGCGGGAGGGGGTTCTTC. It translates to CASRGLDQGLSGRGFF.

DNA of the CDR3: TGTGCCAGCAGACACCGTCAGGGGGCAAACTATGGCTACACCTTC. Translation: CASRHRQGANYGYTF. The chain combines TRBV6-5 with TRBJ1-2; TRBD1 aligns across 8 bases. The CDR3 contains 15 residues. Trimming cost V 6 bases and J 2 bases; bases outside gene matches: 8. Germline-derived CDR1 and CDR2 are MNHEY and SVGAGI.

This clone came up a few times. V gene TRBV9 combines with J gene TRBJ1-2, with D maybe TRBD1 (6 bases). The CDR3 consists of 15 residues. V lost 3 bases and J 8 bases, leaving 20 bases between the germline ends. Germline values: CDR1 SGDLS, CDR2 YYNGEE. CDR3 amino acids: CASSGTGLPLVGYTF. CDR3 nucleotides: TGTGCCAGCAGCGGAACAGGGCTTCCCTTGGTCGGCTACACCTTC. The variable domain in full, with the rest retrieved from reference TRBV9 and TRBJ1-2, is DSGVTQTPKHLITATGQRVTLRCSPRSGDLSVYWYQQSLDQGLQFLIQYYNGEERAKGNILERFSAQQFPDLHSELNLSSLELGDSALYFCASSGTGLPLVGYTFGSGTRLTVV.

The CDR3 protein is CASSDTSGIPWDTIYF. The CDR3 DNA follows: TGTGCCAGCAGTGACACTTCCGGGATCCCCTGGGACACCATATATTTT. This chain uses TRBV2 with TRBJ1-3, with D unresolved. CDR3 length equals 16 residues. The V end lost 3 bases, the J end lost 8 bases, and 20 bases lay between the germline ends. Germline values: CDR1 SNHLY, CDR2 FYNNEI.

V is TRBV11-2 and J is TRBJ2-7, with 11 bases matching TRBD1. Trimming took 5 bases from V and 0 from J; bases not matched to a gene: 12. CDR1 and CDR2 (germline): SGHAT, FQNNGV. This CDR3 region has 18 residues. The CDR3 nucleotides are TGTGCCAGCAGCCGGGACAGGGGGGAGCGCCTTACCTCCTACGAGCAGTACTTC. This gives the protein CASSRDRGERLTSYEQYF.

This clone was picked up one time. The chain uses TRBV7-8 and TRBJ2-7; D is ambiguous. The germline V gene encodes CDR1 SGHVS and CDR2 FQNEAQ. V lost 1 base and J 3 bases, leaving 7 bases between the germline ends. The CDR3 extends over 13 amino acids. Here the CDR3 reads CASSLVVGYEQYF. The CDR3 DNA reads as TGTGCCAGCAGCTTAGTAGTGGGCTACGAGCAGTACTTC.

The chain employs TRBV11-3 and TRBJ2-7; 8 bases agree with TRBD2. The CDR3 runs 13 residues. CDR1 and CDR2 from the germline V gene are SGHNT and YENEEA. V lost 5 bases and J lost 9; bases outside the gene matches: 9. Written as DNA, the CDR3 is TGTGCCAGCAGCCAGGATAGCGGGACGGCGCAGTACTTC. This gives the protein CASSQDSGTAQYF.

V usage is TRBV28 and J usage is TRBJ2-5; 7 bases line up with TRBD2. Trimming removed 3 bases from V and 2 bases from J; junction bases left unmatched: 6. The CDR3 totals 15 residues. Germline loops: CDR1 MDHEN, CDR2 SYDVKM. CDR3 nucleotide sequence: TGTGCCAGCAGTTTGGGCGGGAGAATTCAAGAGACCCAGTACTTC. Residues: CASSLGGRIQETQYF. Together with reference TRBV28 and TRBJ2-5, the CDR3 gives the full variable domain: DVKVTQSSRYLVKRTGEKVFLECVQDMDHENMFWYRQDPGLGLRLIYFSYDVKMKEKGDIPEGYSVSREKKERFSLILESASTNQTSMYLCASSLGGRIQETQYFGPGTRLLVL.